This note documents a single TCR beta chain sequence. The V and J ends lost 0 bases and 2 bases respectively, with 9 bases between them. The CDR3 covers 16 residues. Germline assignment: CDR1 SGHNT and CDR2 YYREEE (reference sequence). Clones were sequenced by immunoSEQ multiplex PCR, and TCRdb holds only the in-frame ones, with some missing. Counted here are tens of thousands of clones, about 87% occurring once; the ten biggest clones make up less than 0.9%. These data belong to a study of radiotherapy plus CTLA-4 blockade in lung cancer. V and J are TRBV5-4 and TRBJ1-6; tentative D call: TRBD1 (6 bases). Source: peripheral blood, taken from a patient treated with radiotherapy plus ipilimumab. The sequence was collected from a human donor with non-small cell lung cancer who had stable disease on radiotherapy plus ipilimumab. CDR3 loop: CASSLGQATYNSPLHF. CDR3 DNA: TGTGCCAGCAGCTTGGGACAGGCTACCTATAATTCACCCCTCCACTTT.